One and the same sample provided the 7 T cell receptor beta chains below, sequenced in a study of T-cell memory formation after mild COVID-19. TCRdb re-called the 5' RACE reads with MiXCR, one entry per CDR3 protein. Altogether tens of thousands of distinct CDR3 sequences are present, approximately 13% being singletons, with the ten largest covering roughly a quarter. The source material was PBMCs or a T cell subset sorted from them (not recorded which). The receptors derive from an adult woman who had mild COVID-19 (a few samples of this study predate the infection). Cell type and time point are not known.

This clonotype was seen at least ten times. The chain couples TRBV6-5 to TRBJ2-1; possible D gene TRBD1, 6 bases. Germline loops: CDR1 MNHEY, CDR2 SVGAGI. There are 16 residues in the CDR3. V was shortened by 2 bases and J by 3 bases, with 14 bases between the two germline ends. The CDR3, as DNA: TGTGCCAGCAGTTACCGACAGGAGGTTGTCTACAATGAGCAGTTCTTC. This codes for CASSYRQEVVYNEQFF.

This clonotype has just a few counts. The CDR3 spells CASSQELVANTGELFF. The DNA for the CDR3 is TGTGCCAGCAGCCAGGAGCTAGTCGCGAACACCGGGGAGCTGTTTTTT. The V and J genes are TRBV7-9 and TRBJ2-2; D is unresolved. CDR1 and CDR2 (germline): SEHNR, FQNEAQ (reference sequence). V lost 5 bases and J 0 bases, leaving 13 bases between the germline ends. There are 16 residues in the CDR3.

This clonotype was detected a few times. CDR3 sequence: CASSLISRQASGANVLTF. CDR3 in DNA: TGTGCCAGCAGCTTAATCAGTCGACAGGCCTCTGGGGCCAACGTCCTGACTTTC. V gene TRBV7-3 combines with J gene TRBJ2-6, with D perhaps matching TRBD1 (6 bases). Trimming stripped 1 base from V and 0 bases from J, with 13 bases between. CDR1 is SGHTA and CDR2 is FQGTGA in the germline V gene. The CDR3 has 18 amino acids.

This clonotype was seen only a few times. The junction shows a germline mismatch at one end, possibly a read error. This chain connects TRBV29-1 to TRBJ2-2; the D gene is possibly TRBD2 (5 bases). The CDR3 is made up of 13 amino acids. Per germline, CDR1 SQVTM and CDR2 ANQGSEA. CDR3 amino acids: CSVVAGSTGELCF. The CDR3 DNA follows: TGCAGCGTTGTGGCCGGATCCACCGGGGAGCTGTGTTTT.

J is TRBJ2-1 and V is TRBV12-3 or TRBV12-4; no reliable D call. The V and J ends lost 2 bases and 10 bases respectively, with 12 bases between them. The CDR3 totals 13 residues. Written as DNA, the CDR3 is TGTGCCAGCAGTTTACACCTTTCCCGGGAGCAGTTCTTC. It yields the protein CASSLHLSREQFF.

In its sample, this clonotype was seen many times. The chain combines TRBV15 with TRBJ2-7; maybe TRBD1 (5 bases). Germline CDR1 and CDR2: LNHNV and YYDKDF (reference sequence). The CDR3 loop spans 14 amino acids. Between the trimmed V and J ends, which lost 3 bases and 4 bases, there was a span of 13 bases. The CDR3 here is CATSSPGRAYEQYF. In DNA form, the CDR3 reads TGTGCCACCAGCAGTCCAGGCAGGGCTTACGAGCAGTACTTC. Based on the CDR3 plus reference TRBV15 and TRBJ2-7, the full variable domain is DAMVIQNPRYQVTQFGKPVTLSCSQTLNHNVMYWYQQKSSQAPKLLFHYYDKDFNNEADTPDNFQSRRPNTSFCFLDIRSPGLGDTAMYLCATSSPGRAYEQYFGPGTRLTVT.

A few counts support this clonotype. The genes are TRBV7-2 and TRBJ2-1; D is possibly TRBD1 or TRBD2 (5 bases each). The V and J ends lost 3 bases and 10 bases respectively, with 19 bases between them. This CDR3 has 15 residues. In germline, CDR1 is SGHTA, CDR2 FQGNSA. The CDR3 here is CASSFGTREEGEQFF. The DNA for the CDR3 is TGTGCCAGCAGCTTCGGGACGCGAGAAGAGGGGGAGCAGTTCTTC.